The 23 T cell receptor beta chains presented below share a single source sample, sequenced in a study of EBV T-cell therapy then PD-1 blockade in nasopharyngeal carcinoma. The treatment is: AdE1-LMPpoly-expanded autologous EBV-specific T-cell therapy followed by anti-PD-1 nivolumab. Generated by immunoSEQ multiplex PCR, the TCRdb table keeps only in-frame clones and is missing some. The repertoire holds around 19,000 clones, around four fifths seen once, with 25% to 35% in the top ten. Their antigens are not known. Sample: CD8+ T cells from blood, taken at day 0 from a patient whose treatment included autologous EBV-specific T cells and nivolumab. The receptor source for this set is a man aged 40-49 years with nasopharyngeal carcinoma.

The chain joins TRBV12-3 or TRBV12-4 to TRBJ1-1, with a tentative D call TRBD1 (5 bases). The ends were cut back, 5 bases at V and 6 bases at J, with 10 bases in the middle. The CDR3 totals 12 residues. CDR3 protein: CASSAGFPEAFF. CDR3 bases: TGTGCCAGCAGTGCAGGGTTCCCTGAAGCTTTCTTT.

The chain carries TRBV27 and TRBJ1-2, with TRBD1 matching over 10 bases. The CDR3 runs to 19 residues. CDR1 is MNHEY and CDR2 is SMNVEV in the germline V gene (reference sequence). The junction had 21 bases not matched to a gene; V was cut back by 7 bases and J by 4 bases. CDR3 amino acids: CASTQGTPGQGPWGYGYTF. CDR3 in DNA: TGTGCCAGCACCCAGGGGACACCGGGACAGGGGCCCTGGGGCTATGGCTACACCTTC.

The chain links TRBV7-6 to TRBJ2-1, with TRBD1 matching over 8 bases. Looked up from germline, CDR1 is SGHVS and CDR2 is FNYEAQ. There are 16 residues in the CDR3. V dropped 1 base and J dropped 6; count of bases not matched to a gene: 8. The CDR3 DNA follows: TGTGCCAGCAGCTTAGGTTCGCAGGGGGCGGCCAATGAGCAGTTCTTC. Translated, it gives CASSLGSQGAANEQFF. Filled out from reference TRBV7-6 and TRBJ2-1, the complete variable domain reads GAGVSQSPRYKVTKRGQDVALRCDPISGHVSLYWYRQALGQGPEFLTYFNYEAQQDKSGLPNDRFSAERPEGSISTLTIQRTEQRDSAMYRCASSLGSQGAANEQFFGPGTRLTVL.

The J gene is TRBJ2-7, the V gene TRBV6-5; no clear D. V was pared by 3 bases and J by 2 bases, with 11 bases between. Germline V CDR1 and CDR2: MNHEY, SVGAGI. This CDR3 contains 14 residues. The CDR3 DNA follows: TGTGCCAGCAGTTATGGTGCAGAGGCCTACGAGCAGTACTTC. Translation: CASSYGAEAYEQYF.

The genes are TRBV7-2 and TRBJ1-1; 9 nucleotides line up with TRBD1. CDR3 length equals 19 residues. Germline V gene lookup returns CDR1 SGHTA and CDR2 FQGNSA. J was trimmed by 0 bases and V by 4 bases; bases with no gene match: 15. The CDR3, as DNA: TGTGCCAGCAGCTCAAATTCACAGGGGGCAAATCCCCTGAACACTGAAGCTTTCTTT. It specifies CASSSNSQGANPLNTEAFF.

The gene calls are TRBV4-2 and TRBJ2-1; a weak D match, TRBD2 (6 bases). The ends were cut back, 0 bases at V and 1 base at J, with 10 bases in the middle. The CDR3 is 16 amino acids. Germline CDR1 and CDR2: LGHNA and YNFKEQ. The CDR3 protein is CASSQDSGGSYNEQFF. CDR3 nucleotide sequence: TGTGCCAGCAGCCAAGATTCCGGAGGGTCCTACAATGAGCAGTTCTTC.

The V and J genes are TRBV7-2 and TRBJ2-7; TRBD1 might be the D (6 bases). Deletions cut 0 bases from V and 2 bases from J, with 11 bases between. The CDR3 is 15 residues long. The V gene's germline CDR1 is SGHTA and CDR2 FQGNSA. The CDR3 coding sequence is TGTGCCAGCAGCTTAGCGGGGGCACTTACCTACGAGCAGTACTTC. Protein product: CASSLAGALTYEQYF. The variable domain in full, with the rest retrieved from reference TRBV7-2 and TRBJ2-7, is GAGVSQSPSNKVTEKGKDVELRCDPISGHTALYWYRQSLGQGLEFLIYFQGNSAPDKSGLPSDRFSAERTGGSVSTLTIQRTQQEDSAVYLCASSLAGALTYEQYFGPGTRLTVT.

V is TRBV10-2 and J is TRBJ2-7; TRBD2 is a possible D gene (5 bases). Looked up from germline, CDR1 is WSHSY and CDR2 is SAAADI. V dropped 3 bases and J dropped 0 bases, with 12 bases sitting between them. This CDR3 has 15 residues. CDR3 nucleotides: TGCGCCAGCAGTGACCGGGAAGGTTTCTCCTACGAGCAGTACTTC. Translating gives CASSDREGFSYEQYF.

V and J are TRBV7-8 and TRBJ2-2; D is unclear. This CDR3 spans 13 amino acids. Trimming took off 1 base at V and 7 bases at J, with 7 bases between the two ends. Germline V gene data show CDR1 as SGHVS and CDR2 as FQNEAQ. The CDR3 here is CASSLERGGELFF. The DNA of the CDR3 is TGTGCCAGCAGCTTAGAACGAGGCGGGGAGCTGTTTTTT.

The rearrangement uses TRBV9 and TRBJ2-7; D gene ambiguous. This CDR3 spans 15 amino acids. Trimming left V 0 bases short and J 6 bases short, with 16 bases between. CDR1 and CDR2 from the germline V gene are SGDLS and YYNGEE. The CDR3 spells CASSVALDTLAEQYF. CDR3 nucleotide sequence: TGTGCCAGCAGCGTAGCCTTAGACACGTTGGCCGAGCAGTACTTC.

This chain joins TRBV12-5 and TRBJ1-5, with 7 bases lining up with TRBD1. V was clipped by 4 bases and J by 7 bases; unmatched bases: 16. CDR1 and CDR2 from the germline V gene are LGHNT and FRNRAP. The CDR3 has 17 amino acids. The CDR3 spells CASGSRGGGGRGQPQHF. The CDR3 DNA is TGTGCTAGTGGTTCCAGGGGGGGAGGGGGCCGGGGACAGCCCCAGCATTTT. The complete variable domain, with remaining parts taken from reference TRBV12-5 and TRBJ1-5, reads DARVTQTPRHKVTEMGQEVTMRCQPILGHNTVFWYRQTMMQGLELLAYFRNRAPLDDSGMPKDRFSAEMPDATLATLKIQPSEPRDSAVYFCASGSRGGGGRGQPQHFGDGTRLSIL.

J is TRBJ2-6 and V is TRBV6-2 or TRBV6-3; D gene ambiguous. V lost 5 bases and J lost 4, with 9 bases in between. Germline CDR1 MNHEY, CDR2 SVGEGT. This CDR3 region has 14 residues. The CDR3 sequence is CASSPNLGANVLTF. The CDR3 DNA reads TGTGCCAGCAGTCCAAACTTAGGGGCCAACGTCCTGACTTTC.

The chain uses TRBV25-1 and TRBJ2-3; a weak D match, TRBD1 (5 bases). This CDR3 is 11 amino acids long. Per germline, CDR1 MGHDK and CDR2 SYGVNS. Trimming took 7 bases from V and 5 from J, leaving 7 bases between them. Here the CDR3 reads CASTQGDTQYF. In DNA form, the CDR3 reads TGTGCCAGCACCCAGGGAGATACGCAGTATTTT.

This chain connects TRBV15 to TRBJ1-2; no clear D gene. The CDR3 runs to 15 residues. Germline CDR1 and CDR2: LNHNV and YYDKDF (reference sequence). V gave up 4 bases and J gave up 0 bases, with 12 bases separating them. The CDR3 coding sequence is TGTGCCACCAGCACATCGACAAGAGCTAACTATGGCTACACCTTC. Its translation is CATSTSTRANYGYTF. The full variable domain, completed using reference TRBV15 and TRBJ1-2, is DAMVIQNPRYQVTQFGKPVTLSCSQTLNHNVMYWYQQKSSQAPKLLFHYYDKDFNNEADTPDNFQSRRPNTSFCFLDIRSPGLGDTAMYLCATSTSTRANYGYTFGSGTRLTVV.

This sequence joins TRBV3-1 (or the pseudogene TRBV3-2) and TRBJ2-3; TRBD2 is a possible D gene (5 bases). The CDR3 is made up of 15 amino acids. V dropped 1 base and J dropped 2 bases, with 10 bases sitting between them. Germline CDR1 LGHDT, CDR2 YNNKEL (reference sequence). The CDR3 here is CASSQGTFPTDTQYF. CDR3 DNA sequence: TGTGCCAGCAGCCAAGGGACTTTCCCCACAGATACGCAGTATTTT.

This chain uses TRBV29-1 with TRBJ1-1, with 8 bases matching TRBD1. The CDR3 is 14 amino acids. The germline gives CDR1 SQVTM, CDR2 ANQGSEA. V was clipped by 6 bases and J by 0 bases; unmatched bases: 6. CDR3 loop: CSVRQGTMNTEAFF. CDR3 DNA: TGCAGCGTCCGACAGGGGACGATGAACACTGAAGCTTTCTTT.

The J gene is TRBJ1-4, the V gene TRBV7-6, with D unresolved. V was cut by 3 bases and J by 7 bases, with 21 bases left in between. Germline-derived CDR1 and CDR2 are SGHVS and FNYEAQ. The CDR3 consists of 17 residues. CDR3 in DNA: TGTGCCAGCAGCTTTATAATAAACGGAGAAGGGCGTGAAAAACTGTTTTTT. Residues: CASSFIINGEGREKLFF.

This chain links TRBV7-9 with TRBJ2-5; D gene ambiguous. The CDR3 runs to 14 residues. Trimming took 5 bases from V and 4 from J, leaving 14 bases between them. In germline, CDR1 is SEHNR, CDR2 FQNEAQ (reference sequence). CDR3 DNA sequence: TGTGCCAGCAGCCCAGCCGGGTTTTTAGAGACCCAGTACTTC. Translated, it gives CASSPAGFLETQYF.

This clone was counted between two and nine times. This chain links TRBV9 with TRBJ1-2; D gene uncertain. Germline CDR1 reads SGDLS; CDR2 reads YYNGEE. The V and J ends lost 3 bases and 7 bases respectively, with 7 bases between them. The CDR3 is 11 amino acids. For the CDR3, the DNA is TGTGCCAGCAGCGCCTGGGGTGGCTACACCTTC. This sequence encodes CASSAWGGYTF.

Points on this clone: A far larger clone lies a single base away; this is likely a read error. The gene calls are TRBV7-9 and TRBJ1-6; 7 bases agree with TRBD1. Germline trimming cut 8 bases from V and 10 bases from J; bases unmatched to any gene: 20. The germline gives CDR1 SEHNR, CDR2 FQNEAQ (reference sequence). The CDR3 extends over 17 amino acids. This chain's CDR3 is CASCSHDWEGAGSPLHF. The DNA for the CDR3 is TGTGCCAGCTGCTCCCACGACTGGGAGGGGGCTGGATCACCCCTCCACTTT.

This chain connects TRBV28 to TRBJ2-7; D unclear. Per the germline V gene, CDR1 is MDHEN and CDR2 is SYDVKM. V lost 5 bases and J lost 2, with 13 bases in between. This CDR3 is built from 14 residues. The CDR3 is CASSPSLGTYEQYF. CDR3 DNA: TGTGCCAGCAGTCCAAGCCTAGGGACCTACGAGCAGTACTTC.

V and J are TRBV12-3 or TRBV12-4 and TRBJ2-5; D unclear. This CDR3 is 12 amino acids long. Trimming removed 3 bases from V and 0 bases from J, with 2 bases in between. The CDR3 region has the DNA TGTGCCAGCAGTTTTGACCAAGAGACCCAGTACTTC. It codes for CASSFDQETQYF.

This clone occurred once. V is TRBV5-1 and J is TRBJ1-2, with TRBD1 as a possible D gene (5 bases). The CDR3 covers 13 residues. Per the germline V gene, CDR1 is SGHRS and CDR2 is YFSETQ. V lost 4 bases, J lost 8 bases, and 15 bases lay in between. The CDR3 is CASSQGLAGGYTF. The CDR3 DNA reads TGCGCCAGCAGCCAGGGCCTTGCGGGAGGCTACACCTTC.